The following is a T cell receptor (beta chain) sequence with its context. Profiling relied on immunoSEQ multiplex PCR, and the TCRdb table lists in-frame clones only, not all of them. This sample carries hundreds of thousands of clones, 85% of them seen once, and the ten largest clones take about 2.7%. Cohort placement rested on clinical history that participants reported themselves. Two negative PCRs, clearance, or symptom resolution characterized the recovered Cohort 3 donors. This entry comes from a study of blood T cell repertoires in COVID-19. CDR1 and CDR2 (germline): KGHSH, LQKENI. The CDR3 spans 16 residues. J was trimmed by 3 bases and V by 6 bases; bases with no gene match: 12.

The chain recombines TRBV18 with TRBJ2-3; 7 bases fit TRBD1. The sequence derives from a woman between 50 and 59 years old who had recovered from COVID-19. The source material was PBMCs or T cells enriched from blood (not recorded which). For the CDR3, the DNA is TGTGCCAGCTCCCCCTCAAAGACCAGGGGGACAGATACGCAGTATTTT. This gives the protein CASSPSKTRGTDTQYF.